This T cell receptor beta chain is drawn from a study of CD8+CD57+ T cells in acquired aplastic anemia. By flow cytometry, patients selected for sequencing had shown an expansion of CD8+CD57+ cells. The CDR3 is made up of 14 amino acids. In germline, CDR1 is MGHDK, CDR2 SYGVNS. V was shortened by 1 base and J by 1 base, with 7 bases between the two germline ends. The study profiled TCR beta VDJ and CDR3 using genomic DNA as template. TCRdb itself ran the reads through MiXCR, one entry per CDR3 protein. The sample has under 200,000 distinct CDR3 sequences, under 55% seen once. This clonotype has ten or more counts.

V and J are TRBV25-1 and TRBJ1-1; D is undetermined. The source material was sorted CD4+, CD8+, or CD8+CD57+ T cells (not recorded which) from PBMCs. The clonotype comes from a human donor with aplastic anemia. The CDR3 sequence: CASSEFWGNTEAFF. In DNA form, the CDR3 reads TGTGCCAGCAGTGAATTCTGGGGGAACACTGAAGCTTTCTTT.